This T cell receptor beta chain was identified in a study of blood T cells in healthy people across ages. Study-level results: Reliance upon unsorted PBMCs precluded definitive naive versus antigen-experienced comparison. With age, beta diversity per million T cells declined roughly linearly, significantly by 40.

The table lists this clonotype with a few counts. Its antigen is still unknown. The authors ran a second PCR of roughly 7 to 11 cycles using a sample-barcoded 5' primer and a J-beta primer mix. TCRdb ran MiXCR on the 5' RACE reads and lists one entry per CDR3 protein. Of 1.5 million or so distinct CDR3 sequences in the sample, 40% to 50% were seen once. In germline, CDR1 is SGHRS, CDR2 YFSETQ. The CDR3 extends over 15 amino acids. The V segment lost 9 bases and the J segment 5 bases; nucleotides outside the gene matches: 14. Researchers collected about 9.1 milliliters of peripheral blood from every single donor. Extraction yielded at least 6 micrograms of total RNA per sample.

The J gene is TRBJ2-7, the V gene TRBV5-1, with TRBD2 matching over 10 bases. Sample: blood. The clonotype originates from a young woman in good health. CDR3 region: CATKLGPGTSDEQYF. The DNA of the CDR3 is TGCGCCACCAAACTGGGACCCGGGACTAGCGACGAGCAGTACTTC.